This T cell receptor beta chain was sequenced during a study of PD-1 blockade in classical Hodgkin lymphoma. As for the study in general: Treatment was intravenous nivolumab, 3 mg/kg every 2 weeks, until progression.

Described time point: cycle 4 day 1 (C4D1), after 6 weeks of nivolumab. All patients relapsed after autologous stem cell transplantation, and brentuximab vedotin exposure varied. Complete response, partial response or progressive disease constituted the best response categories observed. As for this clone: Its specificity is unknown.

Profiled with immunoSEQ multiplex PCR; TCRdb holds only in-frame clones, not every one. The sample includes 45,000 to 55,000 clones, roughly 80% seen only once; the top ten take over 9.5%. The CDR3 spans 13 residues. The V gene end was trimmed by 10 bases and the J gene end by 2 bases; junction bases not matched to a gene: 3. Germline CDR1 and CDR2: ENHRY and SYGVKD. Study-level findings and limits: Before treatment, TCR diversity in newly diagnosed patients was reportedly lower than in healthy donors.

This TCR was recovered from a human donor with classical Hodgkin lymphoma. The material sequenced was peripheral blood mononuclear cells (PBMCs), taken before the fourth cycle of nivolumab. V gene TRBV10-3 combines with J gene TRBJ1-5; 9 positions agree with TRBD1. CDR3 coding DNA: TGTGCCACCAGGACAGGGGGCAATCAGCCCCAGCATTTT. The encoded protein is CATRTGGNQPQHF.